The present TCR beta chain was sequenced within a study of blood T cell repertoires in COVID-19. As for the study in general: COVID-19 samples collected from the United States, Italy and Spain covered acute and convalescent phases.

Source study methods: Reference gene primer amplification in the assay estimated nucleated cell counts. The table came from immunoSEQ multiplex PCR; TCRdb's copy has only in-frame clones and leaves some out. For V, J and clone size, that table is used; D and trimming come from the DNA. The sample comprises about 190,000 clones, 80% to 90% of which are singletons, and 5% to 6.5% rests with the top ten. The CDR3 is 19 amino acids. The junction had 11 bases not matched to a gene; V was cut back by 2 bases and J by 3 bases. From germline, CDR1 is SGHAT and CDR2 FQNNGV. The sequenced sample was peripheral blood. The receptor comes from a woman in her seventies with active or convalescent COVID-19. The rearrangement joins TRBV11-2 to TRBJ1-6; the match to TRBD1 covers 9 bases. The CDR3 is CASSLRGRDRVYYNSPLHF. The CDR3 region has the DNA TGTGCCAGCAGCTTACGCGGTCGGGACAGGGTTTACTATAATTCACCCCTCCACTTT.